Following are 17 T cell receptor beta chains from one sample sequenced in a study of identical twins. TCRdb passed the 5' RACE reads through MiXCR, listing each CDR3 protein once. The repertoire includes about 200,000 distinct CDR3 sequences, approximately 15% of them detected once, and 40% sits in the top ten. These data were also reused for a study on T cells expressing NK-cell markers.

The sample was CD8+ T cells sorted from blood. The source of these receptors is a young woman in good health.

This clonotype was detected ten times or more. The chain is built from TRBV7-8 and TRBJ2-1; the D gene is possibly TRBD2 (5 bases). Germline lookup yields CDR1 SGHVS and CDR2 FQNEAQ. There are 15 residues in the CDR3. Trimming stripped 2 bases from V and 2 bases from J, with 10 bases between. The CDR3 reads CASSLRGSTYNEQFF. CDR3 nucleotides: TGTGCCAGCAGCTTACGAGGGAGTACCTACAATGAGCAGTTCTTC.

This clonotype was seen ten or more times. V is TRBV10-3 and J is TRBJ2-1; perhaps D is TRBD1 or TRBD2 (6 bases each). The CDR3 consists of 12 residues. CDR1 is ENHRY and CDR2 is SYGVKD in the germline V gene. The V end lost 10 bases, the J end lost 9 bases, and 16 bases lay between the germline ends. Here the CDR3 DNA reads TGTGCCACGGAGGGGGTAGCCGGTGAGCAGTTCTTC. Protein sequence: CATEGVAGEQFF.

CDR3 nucleotide sequence: TGTGCCAGCAGCTTGTGGAGCTCCTATAATTCACCCCTCCACTTT. Translated: CASSLWSSYNSPLHF. J is TRBJ1-6 and V is TRBV5-8; D call uncertain. From germline, CDR1 is SGHTS and CDR2 YDEGEE. The CDR3 runs 15 residues. V was pared by 1 base and J by 0 bases, with 5 bases between. The full variable domain, in which reference TRBV5-8 and TRBJ1-6 provide the parts outside the CDR3, is EAGVTQSPTHLIKTRGQQATLRCSPISGHTSVYWYQQALGLGLQFLLWYDEGEERNRGNFPPRFSGRQFPNYSSELNVNALELEDSALYLCASSLWSSYNSPLHFGNGTRLTVT.

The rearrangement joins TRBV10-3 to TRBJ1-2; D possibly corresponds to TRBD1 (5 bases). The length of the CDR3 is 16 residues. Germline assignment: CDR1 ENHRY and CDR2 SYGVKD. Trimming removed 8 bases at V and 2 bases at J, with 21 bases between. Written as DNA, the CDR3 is TGTGCCATCTATTCCCCCACCGGGACGGAGAACTATGGCTACACCTTC. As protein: CAIYSPTGTENYGYTF.

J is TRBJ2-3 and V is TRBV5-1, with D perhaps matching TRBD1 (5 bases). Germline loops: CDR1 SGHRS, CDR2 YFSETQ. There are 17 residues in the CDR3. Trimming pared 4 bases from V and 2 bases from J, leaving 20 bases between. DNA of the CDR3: TGCGCCAGCAGCCTGCACCCCCCCAGGGCATACACAGATACGCAGTATTTT. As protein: CASSLHPPRAYTDTQYF.

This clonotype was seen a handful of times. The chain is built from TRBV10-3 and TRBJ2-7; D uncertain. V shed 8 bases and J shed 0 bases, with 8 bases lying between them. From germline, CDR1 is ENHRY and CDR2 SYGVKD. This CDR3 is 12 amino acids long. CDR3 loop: CAISGSSYEQYF. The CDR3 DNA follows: TGTGCCATCTCCGGAAGCTCCTACGAGCAGTACTTC.

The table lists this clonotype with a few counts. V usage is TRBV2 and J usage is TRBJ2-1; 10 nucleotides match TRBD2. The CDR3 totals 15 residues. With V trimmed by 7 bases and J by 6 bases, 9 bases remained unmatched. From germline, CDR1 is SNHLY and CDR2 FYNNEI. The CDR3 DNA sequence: TGTGCCAGCACCACTACTAGCGGGACACCCAATGAGCAGTTCTTC. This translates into CASTTTSGTPNEQFF. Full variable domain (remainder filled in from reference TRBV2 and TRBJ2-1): EPEVTQTPSHQVTQMGQEVILRCVPISNHLYFYWYRQILGQKVEFLVSFYNNEISEKSEIFDDQFSVERPDGSNFTLKIRSTKLEDSAMYFCASTTTSGTPNEQFFGPGTRLTVL.

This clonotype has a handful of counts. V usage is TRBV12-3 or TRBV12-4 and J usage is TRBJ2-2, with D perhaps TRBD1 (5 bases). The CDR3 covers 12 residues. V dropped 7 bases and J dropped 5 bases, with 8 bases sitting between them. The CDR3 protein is CASTAGTGELFF. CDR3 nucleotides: TGTGCCAGCACCGCAGGGACCGGGGAGCTGTTTTTT.

In DNA, the CDR3 is TGTGCCAGCAGCCAAGATCTCGGGAACTCCTACAATGAGCAGTTCTTC. Translation gives CASSQDLGNSYNEQFF. The rearrangement joins TRBV3-1 to TRBJ2-1, with D possibly being TRBD2 (5 bases). CDR1 and CDR2 (germline): LGHDT, YNNKEL (reference sequence). The CDR3 is made up of 16 amino acids. Trimming stripped 0 bases from V and 0 bases from J, with 9 bases between.

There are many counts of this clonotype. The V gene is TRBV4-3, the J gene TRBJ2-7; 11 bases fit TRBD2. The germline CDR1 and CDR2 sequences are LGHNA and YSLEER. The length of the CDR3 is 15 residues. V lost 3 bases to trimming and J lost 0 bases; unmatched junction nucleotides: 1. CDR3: CASSHGLAGSYEQYF. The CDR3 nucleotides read TGCGCCAGCAGCCACGGACTAGCGGGCTCCTACGAGCAGTACTTC.

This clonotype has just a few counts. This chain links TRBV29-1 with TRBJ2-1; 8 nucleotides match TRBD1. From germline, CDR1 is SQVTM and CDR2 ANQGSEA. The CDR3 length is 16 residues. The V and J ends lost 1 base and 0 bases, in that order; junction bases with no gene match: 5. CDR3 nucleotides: TGCAGCGTTGAAGGTTCAGGGGGCGTCTCCTACAATGAGCAGTTCTTC. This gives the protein CSVEGSGGVSYNEQFF.

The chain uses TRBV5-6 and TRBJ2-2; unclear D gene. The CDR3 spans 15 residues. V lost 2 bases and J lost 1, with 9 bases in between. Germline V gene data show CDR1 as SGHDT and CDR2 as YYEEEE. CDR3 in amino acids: CASSLQLLNTGELFF. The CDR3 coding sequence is TGTGCCAGCAGCTTACAGCTTTTGAACACCGGGGAGCTGTTTTTT. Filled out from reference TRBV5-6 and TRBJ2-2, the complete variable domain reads DAGVTQSPTHLIKTRGQQVTLRCSPKSGHDTVSWYQQALGQGPQFIFQYYEEEERQRGNFPDRFSGHQFPNYSSELNVNALLLGDSALYLCASSLQLLNTGELFFGEGSRLTVL.

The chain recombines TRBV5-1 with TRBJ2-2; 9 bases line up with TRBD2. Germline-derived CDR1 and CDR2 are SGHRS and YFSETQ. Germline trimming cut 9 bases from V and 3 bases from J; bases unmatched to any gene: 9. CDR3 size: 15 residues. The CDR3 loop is CATCAGGPDTGELFF. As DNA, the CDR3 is TGCGCCACCTGCGCGGGAGGGCCTGACACCGGGGAGCTGTTTTTT.

Here the CDR3 DNA reads TGTGCCAGCAGTTTTCAGGGGCCTGTCGACGAGCAGTACTTC. It yields the protein CASSFQGPVDEQYF. The chain is built from TRBV12-3 or TRBV12-4 and TRBJ2-7, with a possible D match to TRBD1 (6 bases). The CDR3 is 14 amino acids. The V end was cut by 3 bases, the J end by 5 bases, with 14 bases between.

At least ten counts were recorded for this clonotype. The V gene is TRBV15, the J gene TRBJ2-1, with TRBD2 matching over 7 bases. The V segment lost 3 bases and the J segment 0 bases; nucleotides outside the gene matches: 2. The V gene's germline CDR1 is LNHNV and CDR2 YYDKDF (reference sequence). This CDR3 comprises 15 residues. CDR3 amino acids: CATSSSGNSYNEQFF. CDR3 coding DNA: TGTGCCACCAGCAGCAGCGGGAACTCCTACAATGAGCAGTTCTTC.

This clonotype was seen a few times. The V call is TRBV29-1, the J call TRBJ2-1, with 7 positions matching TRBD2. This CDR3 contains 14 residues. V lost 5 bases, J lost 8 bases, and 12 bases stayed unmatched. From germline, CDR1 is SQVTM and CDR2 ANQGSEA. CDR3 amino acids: CSVNLAESGDEQFF. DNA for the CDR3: TGCAGCGTTAATCTAGCGGAGTCGGGGGATGAGCAGTTCTTC.

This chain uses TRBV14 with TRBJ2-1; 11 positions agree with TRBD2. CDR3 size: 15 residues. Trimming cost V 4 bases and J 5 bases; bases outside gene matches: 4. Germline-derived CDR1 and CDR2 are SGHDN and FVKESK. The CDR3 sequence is CASSPLAGVDNEQFF. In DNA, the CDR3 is TGTGCCAGCAGCCCACTAGCGGGAGTCGACAATGAGCAGTTCTTC.